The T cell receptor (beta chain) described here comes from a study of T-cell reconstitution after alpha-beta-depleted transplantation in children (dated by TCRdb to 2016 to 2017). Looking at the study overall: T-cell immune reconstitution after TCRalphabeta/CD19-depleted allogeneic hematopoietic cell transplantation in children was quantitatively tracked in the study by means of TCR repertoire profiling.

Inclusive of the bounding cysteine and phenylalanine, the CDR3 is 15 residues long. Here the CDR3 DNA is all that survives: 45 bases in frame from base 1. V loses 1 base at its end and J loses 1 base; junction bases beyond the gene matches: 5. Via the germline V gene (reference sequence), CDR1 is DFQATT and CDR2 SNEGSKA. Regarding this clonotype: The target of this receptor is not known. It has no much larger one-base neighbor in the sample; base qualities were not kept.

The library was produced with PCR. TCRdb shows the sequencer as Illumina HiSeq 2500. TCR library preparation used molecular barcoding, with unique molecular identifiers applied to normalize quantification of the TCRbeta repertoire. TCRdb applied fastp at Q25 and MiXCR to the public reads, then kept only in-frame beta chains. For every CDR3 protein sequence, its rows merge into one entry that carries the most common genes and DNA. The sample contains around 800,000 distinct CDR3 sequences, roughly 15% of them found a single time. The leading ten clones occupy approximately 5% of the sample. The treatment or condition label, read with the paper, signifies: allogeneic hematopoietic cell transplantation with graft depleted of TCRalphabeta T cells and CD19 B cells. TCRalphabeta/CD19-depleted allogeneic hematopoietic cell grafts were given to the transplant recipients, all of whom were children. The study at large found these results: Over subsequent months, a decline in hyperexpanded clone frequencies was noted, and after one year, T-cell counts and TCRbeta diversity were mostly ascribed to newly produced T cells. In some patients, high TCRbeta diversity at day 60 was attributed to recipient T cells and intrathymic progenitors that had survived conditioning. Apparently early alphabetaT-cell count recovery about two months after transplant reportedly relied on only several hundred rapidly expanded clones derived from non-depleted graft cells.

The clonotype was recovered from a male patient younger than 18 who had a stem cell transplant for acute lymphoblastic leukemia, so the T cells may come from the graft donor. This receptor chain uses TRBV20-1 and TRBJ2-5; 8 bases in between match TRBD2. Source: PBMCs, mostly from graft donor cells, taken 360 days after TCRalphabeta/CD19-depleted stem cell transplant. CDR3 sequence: CSARGGREVQETQYF. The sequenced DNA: TGCAGTGCTAGAGGAGGGCGGGAGGTCCAAGAGACCCAGTACTTC.